These 21 T cell receptor beta chains were all obtained from the same sample, sequenced in a study of blood T cell repertoires in COVID-19. Measured with immunoSEQ multiplex PCR; TCRdb has only the in-frame clones, and not every one. The sample lists some 220,000 clones; about 80% were seen once. The specimen was peripheral blood. The receptors stem from a woman aged 25 to 39 who had recovered from COVID-19.

The rearrangement uses TRBV30 and TRBJ2-1; TRBD2 might be the D (6 bases). There are 12 residues in the CDR3. Germline loops: CDR1 GTSNPN, CDR2 SVGIG (reference sequence). V was cut by 1 base and J by 8 bases, with 9 bases left in between. The DNA of the CDR3 is TGTGCCTGGAGTGACGGGAGAGATGAGCAGTTCTTC. Translated: CAWSDGRDEQFF.

The gene calls are TRBV28 and TRBJ2-3; no clear D gene. CDR3 length equals 15 residues. Trimming removed 9 bases from V and 0 bases from J, with 16 bases in between. From germline, CDR1 is MDHEN and CDR2 SYDVKM. CDR3 sequence (DNA): TGTGCCAGTTCAAACCCGGAGTATAGCACAGATACGCAGTATTTT. It is translated as CASSNPEYSTDTQYF.

V is TRBV2 and J is TRBJ1-5; no clear D. The CDR3 spans 15 residues. The V end lost 7 bases, the J end lost 5 bases, and 18 bases lay between the germline ends. Germline V gene lookup returns CDR1 SNHLY and CDR2 FYNNEI. CDR3 DNA sequence: TGTGCCAGCACCGACGGGAGGTTTGGGGATCAGCCCCAGCATTTT. Translation: CASTDGRFGDQPQHF.

The chain uses TRBV5-1 and TRBJ1-6; the D gene is possibly TRBD1 (5 bases). Germline V gives CDR1 SGHRS, CDR2 YFSETQ. There are 15 residues in the CDR3. V was pared by 6 bases and J by 6 bases, with 16 bases between. CDR3 DNA sequence: TGCGCCAGCACTCTTGAGCAGGGTGGTAATTCACCCCTCCACTTT. It translates to CASTLEQGGNSPLHF.

This clone was observed a few times. The rearrangement uses TRBV5-1 and TRBJ2-2; 9 positions agree with TRBD2. This CDR3 region has 14 residues. Germline assignment: CDR1 SGHRS and CDR2 YFSETQ. Trimming cost V 9 bases and J 7 bases; bases outside gene matches: 10. The CDR3 spells CATYQREAGGELFF. In nucleotides, the CDR3 is TGCGCCACTTACCAGCGGGAGGCCGGCGGGGAGCTGTTTTTT.

J is TRBJ2-2 and V is TRBV27; maybe TRBD2 (6 bases). The germline V gene encodes CDR1 MNHEY and CDR2 SMNVEV (reference sequence). There are 14 residues in the CDR3. V dropped 6 bases and J dropped 8 bases, with 16 bases sitting between them. The CDR3 nucleotides read TGTGCCAGCAGGGCTGGAGGGAGCGTTGGGGAGCTGTTTTTT. Translating gives CASRAGGSVGELFF.

This sequence joins TRBV4-2 and TRBJ2-4; 8 bases are a match to TRBD1. Germline CDR1 reads LGHNA; CDR2 reads YNFKEQ. The CDR3 is made up of 14 amino acids. Trimming cost V 5 bases and J 2 bases; bases outside gene matches: 2. The CDR3 region is CASSWTGSKNIQYF. The CDR3, as DNA: TGTGCCAGCAGCTGGACAGGGTCCAAAAACATTCAGTACTTC.

This clone was picked up a small number of times. The chain carries TRBV7-2 and TRBJ1-5; TRBD1 aligns across 7 bases. CDR1 is SGHTA and CDR2 is FQGNSA in the germline V gene. CDR3 length: 15 residues. V shed 5 bases, J shed 3 bases, and the junction held 7 bases outside the gene matches. DNA of the CDR3: TGTGCCAGCAGCCCAGGACAGGCTCCCAATCAGCCCCAGCATTTT. Amino acid sequence: CASSPGQAPNQPQHF.

V usage is TRBV5-4 and J usage is TRBJ1-3; 8 bases align to TRBD1. V gave up 0 bases and J gave up 2 bases; unmatched junction bases: 7. The CDR3 sequence is 17 residues long. In germline, CDR1 is SGHNT, CDR2 YYREEE (reference sequence). The CDR3 spells CASSLDPGGGTGNTIYF. DNA for the CDR3: TGTGCCAGCAGCTTGGACCCAGGGGGCGGCACTGGAAACACCATATATTTT.

The chain combines TRBV28 with TRBJ1-1; D remains ambiguous. The CDR3 contains 13 residues. Germline V gives CDR1 MDHEN, CDR2 SYDVKM. Trimming took 5 bases from V and 8 from J, leaving 15 bases between them. The CDR3 protein is CASSPSGLREAFF. CDR3 DNA sequence: TGTGCCAGCAGTCCCTCGGGTTTGCGGGAAGCTTTCTTT.

V usage is TRBV9 and J usage is TRBJ2-6, with a possible D match to TRBD1 (6 bases). This CDR3 has 15 amino acids. The germline V gene encodes CDR1 SGDLS and CDR2 YYNGEE. Trimming stripped 4 bases from V and 0 bases from J, with 8 bases between. The CDR3 DNA is TGTGCCAGCAGCCGGGACATCTCTGGGGCCAACGTCCTGACTTTC. Its protein product is CASSRDISGANVLTF.

This rearrangement joins TRBV15 to TRBJ1-2, with a weak D call TRBD1 (6 bases). Per germline, CDR1 LNHNV and CDR2 YYDKDF (reference sequence). There are 13 residues in the CDR3. V dropped 4 bases and J dropped 4 bases, with 10 bases sitting between them. CDR3 sequence: CATSTGALYGYTF. CDR3 nucleotide sequence: TGTGCCACCAGCACAGGGGCCCTCTATGGCTACACCTTC.

This chain uses TRBV9 with TRBJ1-2; the D gene is possibly TRBD1 (6 bases). The CDR3 spans 14 residues. The germline V and J ends were trimmed by 3 bases and 3 bases, with 12 bases remaining between them. Germline values: CDR1 SGDLS, CDR2 YYNGEE. The CDR3 is CASSEGSGDYGYTF. The DNA of the CDR3 is TGTGCCAGCAGCGAAGGGTCAGGGGACTATGGCTACACCTTC.

The chain uses TRBV2 and TRBJ2-1; no clear D gene. The V and J ends lost 3 bases and 3 bases respectively, with 6 bases between them. Looked up from germline, CDR1 is SNHLY and CDR2 is FYNNEI. The CDR3 is made up of 13 amino acids. The CDR3 nucleotides are TGTGCCAGCAGTGATAACGGCTACAATGAGCAGTTCTTC. It yields the protein CASSDNGYNEQFF.

This clone was detected a few times. The CDR3 sequence: CASSPPGLAGVHEQFF. The CDR3 nucleotides read TGTGCCAGCAGCCCCCCGGGACTAGCGGGAGTCCATGAGCAGTTCTTC. The V gene is TRBV3-1 (or the pseudogene TRBV3-2), the J gene TRBJ2-1; 14 bases agree with TRBD2. The CDR3 is 16 residues long. Per germline, CDR1 LGHDT and CDR2 YNNKEL (reference sequence). Trimming removed 4 bases from V and 8 bases from J; junction bases left unmatched: 7.

This clone was seen only once. This chain links TRBV30 with TRBJ1-6, with TRBD1 as a possible D gene (6 bases). V was trimmed by 0 bases and J by 8 bases, leaving 14 bases between them. The germline gives CDR1 GTSNPN, CDR2 SVGIG (reference sequence). There are 15 residues in the CDR3. CDR3 residues: CAWSVGQSGYSPLHF. CDR3 coding DNA: TGTGCCTGGAGTGTCGGACAGAGCGGTTATTCACCCCTCCACTTT.

V gene TRBV3-1 (or the pseudogene TRBV3-2) combines with J gene TRBJ2-7; D remains unclear. Germline loops: CDR1 LGHDT, CDR2 YNNKEL (reference sequence). Trimming cost V 1 base and J 4 bases, with 11 bases left between them. The CDR3 totals 14 residues. The DNA of the CDR3 is TGTGCCAGCAGCCAAGCAACCCTAGTTTACGAGCAGTACTTC. Its protein product is CASSQATLVYEQYF.

This clone was counted a few times. The chain recombines TRBV30 with TRBJ1-3; D gene uncertain. The germline V and J ends were trimmed by 4 bases and 4 bases, with 14 bases remaining between them. CDR1 is GTSNPN, CDR2 SVGIG, per germline (reference sequence). The CDR3 sequence is 14 residues long. The CDR3: CAWTPRGRGNTIYF. The CDR3 nucleotides read TGTGCCTGGACTCCCCGCGGTAGAGGAAACACCATATATTTT. Drawing the rest from reference TRBV30 and TRBJ1-3, the complete variable domain is SQTIHQWPATLVQPVGSPLSLECTVEGTSNPNLYWYRQAAGRGLQLLFYSVGIGQISSEVPQNLSASRPQDRQFILSSKKLLLSDSGFYLCAWTPRGRGNTIYFGEGSWLTVV.

The chain carries TRBV3-1 (or the pseudogene TRBV3-2) and TRBJ1-4; D might be TRBD1 (5 bases). Per germline, CDR1 LGHDT and CDR2 YNNKEL (reference sequence). The CDR3 extends over 13 amino acids. With 7 bases removed from V and 5 bases from J, the gap between germline ends came to 11 bases. The CDR3 DNA is TGTGCCAGCAACACAGGTTCCAATGAAAAACTGTTTTTT. Translated: CASNTGSNEKLFF.

The rearrangement uses TRBV9 and TRBJ2-1; possible D gene TRBD1, 5 bases. Germline loops: CDR1 SGDLS, CDR2 YYNGEE. The germline V and J ends were trimmed by 3 bases and 5 bases, with 12 bases remaining between them. The length of the CDR3 is 14 residues. The CDR3 reads CASSGQMPNNEQFF. The CDR3 region has the DNA TGTGCCAGCAGCGGACAGATGCCTAACAATGAGCAGTTCTTC.

This clone was counted only a few times. V and J are TRBV7-3 and TRBJ1-2, with 7 bases fitting TRBD1. The CDR3 length is 15 residues. The ends lost 0 bases at V and 4 bases at J; junction bases unmatched: 5. Germline V gene lookup returns CDR1 SGHTA and CDR2 FQGTGA. The CDR3 DNA reads TGTGCCAGCAGCTTAACGGAAACAGGGGCCTATGGCTACACCTTC. Protein sequence: CASSLTETGAYGYTF.